This T cell receptor beta chain appears in the sequencing data of a study of regulatory T cells in long-lasting Graves disease. Details on this clonotype: The antigen remains unidentified.

Findings of the study overall: Having only a small sample size may have limited accuracy.

Time point in this sample: persistent/refractory GD, antithyroid drugs over 5 years with positive TRAb. Extracted RNA from PBMCs served as the source of the TCR library. The length of the CDR3 is 16 residues. Trimming cost V 3 bases and J 0 bases, with 12 bases left between them. Germline CDR1 is LNHDA and CDR2 is SQIVND (reference sequence). The TCR beta library used iRepertoire HTBI primers with Arm-PCR amplification of CDR3. TCRdb analysed the multiplex PCR reads with MiXCR anew, one entry per CDR3 protein. The sample holds about 460,000 distinct CDR3 sequences, about 22% seen once. This sample comprised peripheral blood mononuclear cells (PBMCs), obtained when the disease was refractory, from a patient treated with antithyroid drugs. This TCR was sampled from a female donor with Graves disease. V gene TRBV19 combines with J gene TRBJ1-3; D may be TRBD1 (5 bases). This chain's CDR3 is CASSIGGYGSGNTIYF. Here the CDR3 DNA reads TGTGCCAGTAGTATCGGGGGGTATGGCTCTGGAAACACCATATATTTT.